This T cell receptor beta chain was captured by sequencing in a study of T cell responses to AZD1222 COVID-19 vaccine. Study background: The analysis combined second doses at about 4 or about 12 weeks. Broader study findings: With dominance at 160-218 and 743-854, vaccine-associated CD4 TCRs spanned spike. Clonal diversity was possibly underestimated, and white British individuals and females predominated among donors.

The length of the CDR3 is 13 residues. With 2 bases removed from V and 4 bases from J, the gap between germline ends came to 8 bases. Using immunoSEQ multiplex PCR, the repertoire was profiled, and TCRdb retains in-frame clones only, with some absent. The data hold more than 110,000 clones, with about 91% observed a single time. Turning to this clone: The antigen is unknown.

The sequence was collected from an adult in good health. This material consisted of peripheral blood, taken on day 0 of AZD1222 vaccination. The chain recombines TRBV12-3 or TRBV12-4 with TRBJ1-2; perhaps TRBD1 as D (5 bases). The CDR3 protein is CASSLTGAYGYTF. The CDR3 DNA is TGTGCCAGCAGTTTAACAGGTGCCTATGGCTACACCTTC.